This TCR beta chain was sequenced for a study of shared clonotypes between healthy human individuals. Study as a whole: The composition of the donors was a couple of women and a few men aged 18 to 49. Study-wide results and caveats: How much donors shared clonotypes was expected to be affected by sequencing depth.

This CDR3 is 13 amino acids long. CDR1 and CDR2 (germline): SNHLY, FYNNEI. Trimming left V 0 bases short and J 7 bases short, with 6 bases between. This was a deep-level run. Sequencing was performed with immunoSEQ multiplex PCR; in TCRdb, only in-frame clones are kept and a portion is missing. Among over 400,000 clones listed, about 84% were seen once. With regard to this clone: The antigen remains unidentified.

The sequenced sample consisted of PBMCs. This chain uses TRBV2 with TRBJ2-2; D is perhaps TRBD2 (5 bases). This receptor was obtained from a woman in her 40s in good health. Some clones in this sample may be carry-over from other donors' samples. The CDR3 coding sequence is TGTGCCAGCAGTGAAGCGCGGGTCGGGGAGCTGTTTTTT. Protein product: CASSEARVGELFF.